Presented here are 18 T cell receptor beta chains from one specimen sequenced in a study of OX40 agonist ivuxolimab in advanced cancers. This table comes from immunoSEQ multiplex PCR, and its TCRdb copy is limited to in-frame clones, with some not included. The sample has around 110,000 clones, 90% seen once. This material consisted of CD4+ or CD8+ T cells sorted from blood, taken in a trial of the OX40 agonist ivuxolimab. Every receptor here comes from an adult with an advanced solid tumor such as melanoma, head and neck, liver or kidney cancer.

The V and J genes are TRBV7-6 and TRBJ2-2; D not resolved. The germline gives CDR1 SGHVS, CDR2 FNYEAQ. V lost 7 bases to trimming and J lost 2 bases, with 8 bases between them. The CDR3 sequence is 13 residues long. CDR3 DNA sequence: TGTGCCAGCACCCTAATCAACACCGGGGAGCTGTTTTTT. Translated, it gives CASTLINTGELFF.

The chain couples TRBV4-3 to TRBJ1-4, with a tentative D call TRBD1 (6 bases). CDR1 is LGHNA and CDR2 is YSLEER in the germline V gene. The length of the CDR3 is 15 residues. V was trimmed by 4 bases and J by 4 bases, leaving 13 bases between them. The CDR3 sequence is CASSRTRDINEKLFF. Written as DNA, the CDR3 is TGCGCCAGCAGCCGAACCCGGGACATTAATGAAAAACTGTTTTTT.

The chain couples TRBV6-5 to TRBJ1-6; 7 bases fit TRBD1. V was pared by 5 bases and J by 9 bases, with 4 bases of the junction left unmatched. Germline V gene sequence: CDR1 MNHEY, CDR2 SVGAGI. The CDR3 has 13 amino acids. The CDR3 DNA follows: TGTGCCAGCAGTCAACAGGGGTCTTCACCCCTCCACTTT. Protein sequence: CASSQQGSSPLHF.

Only a few counts were recorded for this clone. The chain is built from TRBV2 and TRBJ2-6, with 9 bases aligning to TRBD1. Looked up from germline, CDR1 is SNHLY and CDR2 is FYNNEI. This CDR3 is 15 amino acids long. The V gene end was trimmed by 8 bases and the J gene end by 2 bases; junction bases not matched to a gene: 4. The CDR3 DNA is TGTGCCAGCGGGACAGGGATTGCTGGGGCCAACGTCCTGACTTTC. Protein product: CASGTGIAGANVLTF.

The rearrangement links TRBV28 to TRBJ2-2; D perhaps matches TRBD2 (7 bases). The germline CDR1 and CDR2 sequences are MDHEN and SYDVKM. Trimming took 7 bases from V and 1 from J, leaving 13 bases between them. The CDR3 is made up of 15 amino acids. CDR3 region: CASTQGGGNTGELFF. CDR3 nucleotide sequence: TGTGCCAGCACCCAAGGGGGGGGGAACACCGGGGAGCTGTTTTTT.

This chain uses TRBV28 with TRBJ1-6; possible D gene TRBD1, 5 bases. This CDR3 is built from 15 residues. Germline V gene sequence: CDR1 MDHEN, CDR2 SYDVKM. V was cut by 4 bases and J by 9 bases, with 16 bases left in between. The CDR3 loop is CASSSGGATSSPLHF. The CDR3 DNA sequence: TGTGCCAGCAGTTCGGGCGGGGCGACGAGTTCACCCCTCCACTTT.

The chain has TRBV19 and TRBJ2-7, with TRBD2 matching over 7 bases. The V segment lost 4 bases and the J segment 1 base; nucleotides outside the gene matches: 13. This CDR3 region has 17 residues. Per the germline V gene, CDR1 is LNHDA and CDR2 is SQIVND (reference sequence). CDR3 loop: CASSTGRGAGDSYEQYF. CDR3 DNA sequence: TGTGCCAGTAGTACCGGCCGCGGCGCGGGGGATTCCTACGAGCAGTACTTC.

The chain links TRBV20-1 to TRBJ1-2; no clear D gene. CDR3 size: 11 residues. V gave up 5 bases and J gave up 8 bases, with 12 bases separating them. Germline V gene lookup returns CDR1 DFQATT and CDR2 SNEGSKA (reference sequence). The CDR3 nucleotides are TGCAGTGCTCAAGTTGAAGGGGGCTACACCTTC. It translates to CSAQVEGGYTF.

This rearrangement joins TRBV7-9 to TRBJ2-7; unclear D gene. There are 14 residues in the CDR3. The V gene lost 3 bases and the J gene lost 0 bases, with 9 bases spanning the gap. Germline V gives CDR1 SEHNR, CDR2 FQNEAQ (reference sequence). CDR3 nucleotide sequence: TGTGCCAGCAGCTTCCACGAGGTCTCCTACGAGCAGTACTTC. Amino acids: CASSFHEVSYEQYF.

The chain links TRBV30 to TRBJ2-1; D is unresolved. Per the germline V gene, CDR1 is GTSNPN and CDR2 is SVGIG (reference sequence). This CDR3 spans 13 amino acids. V was clipped by 0 bases and J by 7 bases, with 10 bases between them. CDR3 protein: CAWSVTSWNEQFF. The DNA of the CDR3 is TGTGCCTGGAGTGTTACGTCCTGGAATGAGCAGTTCTTC.

The chain carries TRBV19 and TRBJ2-4; TRBD1 or TRBD2 may be the D gene (6 bases each). Trimming took 7 bases from V and 0 from J, leaving 13 bases between them. The CDR3 spans 15 residues. Germline V lookup: CDR1 LNHDA, CDR2 SQIVND (reference sequence). The CDR3 sequence is CASNSGALAKNIQYF. CDR3 coding DNA: TGTGCCAGTAATTCGGGGGCCCTAGCCAAAAACATTCAGTACTTC.

The chain is built from TRBV7-2 and TRBJ2-7; D not certain. Germline CDR1 is SGHTA and CDR2 is FQGNSA. CDR3 length: 16 residues. V lost 1 base and J 0 bases, leaving 13 bases between the germline ends. The DNA for the CDR3 is TGTGCCAGCAGCTTAGGTCAACCGATTAGCTCCTACGAGCAGTACTTC. Its protein product is CASSLGQPISSYEQYF.

This clone occurred a few times. The chain is built from TRBV5-1 and TRBJ1-6; D gene ambiguous. Trimming took off 3 bases at V and 7 bases at J, with 14 bases between the two ends. The germline CDR1 and CDR2 sequences are SGHRS and YFSETQ. This CDR3 has 15 amino acids. The CDR3 DNA follows: TGCGCCAGCAGCTCCCGTGGGCCGGGGAATTCACCCCTCCACTTT. Its translation: CASSSRGPGNSPLHF.

This clone was detected only once. The J gene is TRBJ1-1, the V gene TRBV5-4; a weak D match, TRBD1 (6 bases). Trimming cost V 0 bases and J 0 bases, with 9 bases left between them. The germline V gene encodes CDR1 SGHNT and CDR2 YYREEE (reference sequence). CDR3 length equals 15 residues. The DNA for the CDR3 is TGTGCCAGCAGCTTGGAAGGGGGGGTGAACACTGAAGCTTTCTTT. Amino acid sequence: CASSLEGGVNTEAFF. Filled out from reference TRBV5-4 and TRBJ1-1, the complete variable domain reads ETGVTQSPTHLIKTRGQQVTLRCSSQSGHNTVSWYQQALGQGPQFIFQYYREEENGRGNFPPRFSGLQFPNYSSELNVNALELDDSALYLCASSLEGGVNTEAFFGQGTRLTVV.

The V call is TRBV5-4, the J call TRBJ2-2; D unclear. The V gene lost 2 bases and the J gene lost 6 bases, with 8 bases spanning the gap. This CDR3 has 13 amino acids. Germline loops: CDR1 SGHNT, CDR2 YYREEE (reference sequence). The DNA for the CDR3 is TGTGCCAGCAGCTTATCAGATCCCGGGGAGCTGTTTTTT. The encoded protein is CASSLSDPGELFF.

The genes are TRBV5-6 and TRBJ2-5; maybe TRBD1 (6 bases). The CDR3 totals 15 residues. Trimming took 3 bases from V and 4 from J, leaving 16 bases between them. Germline-derived CDR1 and CDR2 are SGHDT and YYEEEE. The CDR3 DNA reads TGTGCCAGCAGCTCCCTCTCGCAGGGGAGAGAGACCCAGTACTTC. It specifies CASSSLSQGRETQYF.

This clone has just a few counts. The chain employs TRBV4-1 and TRBJ2-5; D unclear. Trimming removed 1 base at V and 1 base at J, with 13 bases between. The CDR3 contains 16 residues. Germline CDR1 is MGHRA and CDR2 is YSYEKL. The CDR3 here is CASSQGGSRPQETQYF. CDR3 coding DNA: TGCGCCAGCAGCCAAGGTGGTAGTAGGCCCCAAGAGACCCAGTACTTC.

The J gene is TRBJ1-3, the V gene TRBV28; D uncertain. Looked up from germline, CDR1 is MDHEN and CDR2 is SYDVKM. V lost 4 bases, J lost 2 bases, and 12 bases lay in between. The CDR3 loop spans 15 amino acids. CDR3 region: CASSSDIVTGNTIYF. CDR3 DNA sequence: TGTGCCAGCAGTTCTGACATAGTAACTGGAAACACCATATATTTT.